These T cell receptor beta chains were read from a single sample in a study of neurological immune-mediated disorders. TCRdb re-called the 5' RACE reads through MiXCR, storing one row per CDR3 protein. This repertoire shows roughly 29,000 distinct CDR3 sequences, roughly 25% found once; its top ten account for about 27%. The sequencing input was CD4+ T cells from blood. These receptors originate from a man in his forties or fifties with HTLV-1-associated myelopathy (HAM/TSP). CDR3s leave out the opening cysteine and the closing phenylalanine or tryptophan.

J gene: TRBJ1-2; V gene: TRBV7-8; CDR3 protein: ASSLGEQHKARLLNYGYT
J gene: TRBJ2-7; V gene: TRBV5-6; CDR3 protein: ASSLVAGTREQY
J gene: TRBJ2-1; V gene: TRBV27; CDR3 protein: ASSSNRGRGNEQF
J gene: TRBJ2-3; V gene: TRBV6-5; CDR3 protein: ASRNSGGGTDTQY
J gene: TRBJ2-1; V gene: TRBV18; CDR3 protein: ASSQQGARHNEQF
J gene: TRBJ1-6; V gene: TRBV11-2; CDR3 protein: ASSFRSYNSPLH
J gene: TRBJ1-4; V gene: TRBV20-1; CDR3 protein: SAVPALFSEKLF
J gene: TRBJ1-4; V gene: TRBV7-9; CDR3 protein: ASSLAREDEKLF
J gene: TRBJ1-1; V gene: TRBV19; CDR3 protein: ASSIVGTANTEAF
J gene: TRBJ2-2; V gene: TRBV20-1; CDR3 protein: SAPSAANTGELF